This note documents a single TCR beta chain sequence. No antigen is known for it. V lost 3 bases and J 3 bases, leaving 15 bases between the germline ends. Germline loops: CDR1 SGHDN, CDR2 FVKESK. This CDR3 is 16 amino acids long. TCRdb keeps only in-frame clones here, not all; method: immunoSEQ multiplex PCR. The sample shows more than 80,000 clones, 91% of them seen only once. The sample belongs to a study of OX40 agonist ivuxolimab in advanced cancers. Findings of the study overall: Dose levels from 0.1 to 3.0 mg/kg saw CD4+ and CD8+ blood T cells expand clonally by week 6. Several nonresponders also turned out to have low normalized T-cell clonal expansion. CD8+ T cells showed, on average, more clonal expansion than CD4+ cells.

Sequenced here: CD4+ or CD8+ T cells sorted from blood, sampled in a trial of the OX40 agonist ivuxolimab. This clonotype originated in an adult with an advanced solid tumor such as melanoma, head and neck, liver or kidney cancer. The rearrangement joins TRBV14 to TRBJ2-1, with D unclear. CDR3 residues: CASSHYRRRVYNEQFF. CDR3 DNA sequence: TGTGCCAGCAGCCATTACCGGAGAAGGGTCTACAATGAGCAGTTCTTC.